Listed below are T cell receptor beta chains from one sample, sequenced in a study of T cells in Graves' hyperthyroidism and ophthalmopathy. Via MiXCR, TCRdb re-called the multiplex PCR reads, giving one row per CDR3 protein. Among around 300,000 distinct CDR3 sequences, roughly 15% were seen once, and the ten largest hold 34%. What was sequenced was blood. The receptor set was obtained from a woman in her 40s with Graves' ophthalmopathy. The CDR3 runs from the conserved cysteine through the conserved F or W. A D gene is named only where the DNA matches it firmly. A row's size may be missing; if present it is once, few, many or a size class.

j_gene,d_gene,v_gene,abundance,CDR3aa,CDR3nt
TRBJ1-2,NA,TRBV28,many,CASRPHGNYGYTF,TGTGCCAGCAGACCCCACGGAAACTATGGCTACACCTTC
TRBJ2-1,TRBD2,TRBV3-1,NA,CASSQAGGAVGEQFF,TGTGCCAGCAGCCAAGCGGGGGGGGCGGTGGGTGAGCAGTTCTTC
TRBJ2-1,TRBD2,TRBV3-1,NA,CASRTSGGAHNEQFF,TGTGCCAGCAGAACTAGCGGGGGGGCCCACAATGAGCAGTTCTTC
TRBJ2-1,TRBD1,TRBV24-1,NA,CATKGQGAGSSYNEQFF,TGTGCCACCAAAGGACAGGGGGCCGGGAGCTCCTACAATGAGCAGTTCTTC
TRBJ1-1,TRBD1,TRBV7-9,NA,CACHTGGKVWGDEAFF,TGTGCCTGCCACACAGGGGGAAAGGTTTGGGGGGATGAAGCTTTCTTT
TRBJ2-2,NA,TRBV6-5,NA,CASSYLDFKNTGELFF,TGTGCCAGCAGTTACTTAGACTTTAAGAACACCGGGGAGCTGTTTTTT
TRBJ2-7,NA,TRBV7-9,many,CASSLTVSEQYF,TGTGCCAGCAGCTTAACGGTGAGCGAGCAGTACTTC
TRBJ2-4,NA,TRBV3-1,few,CASSQRGGRENIQYF,TGTGCCAGCAGCCAAAGGGGGGGGCGAGAAAACATTCAGTACTTC
TRBJ1-1,NA,TRBV20-1,many,CSASGFVGGTTEAFF,TGCAGTGCTAGTGGCTTCGTTGGAGGGACCACTGAAGCTTTCTTT
TRBJ1-4,NA,TRBV28,many,CASSANRIPVEKLFF,TGTGCCAGCAGTGCGAACAGGATTCCGGTAGAAAAACTGTTTTTT
TRBJ1-3,NA,TRBV2,many,CASRGQGNTIYF,TGTGCCAGCAGGGGTCAAGGAAACACCATATATTTT
TRBJ2-7,NA,TRBV15,NA,CATSLDAYEQYF,TGTGCCACCAGCCTGGATGCCTACGAGCAGTACTTC
TRBJ1-2,NA,TRBV30,NA,CAWTDGDHGYTF,TGTGCCTGGACGGACGGGGACCATGGCTACACCTTC
TRBJ1-3,NA,TRBV19,few,CASKKDPSGSGNTIYF,TGTGCCAGTAAGAAGGACCCTTCGGGATCTGGAAACACCATATATTTT
TRBJ1-3,NA,TRBV18,few,CASSPTAGAENTIYF,TGTGCCAGCTCACCAACAGCGGGCGCGGAAAACACCATATATTTT
TRBJ2-7,TRBD2,TRBV10-2,many,CASKSSGIHEQYF,TGCGCCAGCAAGTCTAGCGGGATCCACGAGCAGTACTTC
TRBJ2-2,NA,TRBV10-3,many,CAISERILSGELFF,TGTGCCATCAGCGAGCGGATCTTAAGCGGGGAGCTGTTTTTT
TRBJ2-3,NA,TRBV29-1,few,CSVGQGTDTQYF,TGCAGCGTGGGTCAAGGCACAGATACGCAGTATTTT
TRBJ2-7,TRBD2,TRBV14,few,CASSNSGGEAYEQYF,TGTGCCAGCAGCAATAGCGGGGGCGAAGCCTACGAGCAGTACTTC
TRBJ1-6,NA,TRBV18,once,CASAGAEVSSYNSPLHF,TGTGCCAGCGCTGGAGCCGAGGTCAGCTCCTATAATTCACCCCTCCACTTT
TRBJ2-2,NA,TRBV7-9,few,CASSSNDLEGGDFPGELFF,TGTGCCAGCAGCTCCAATGATTTGGAGGGGGGCGATTTCCCCGGGGAGCTGTTTTTT
TRBJ2-7,TRBD2,TRBV24-1,many,CATSDSTSGRGYEQYF,TGTGCCACCAGTGATTCGACTAGCGGGAGAGGCTACGAGCAGTACTTC
TRBJ1-1,TRBD1,TRBV6-2/TRBV6-3,many,CASKRGDRGLSTEAFF,TGTGCCAGCAAGCGGGGGGACAGGGGTCTCAGCACTGAAGCTTTCTTT
TRBJ2-7,TRBD1,TRBV11-2,many,CASSSDKDRVYSYEQYF,TGTGCCAGCAGCTCGGACAAGGACAGGGTCTACTCCTACGAGCAGTACTTC
TRBJ2-7,TRBD1,TRBV3-1,many,CASSPGTVYEQYF,TGTGCCAGCAGCCCCGGGACAGTGTACGAGCAGTACTTC
TRBJ1-6,NA,TRBV19,NA,CASDGSGSPLHF,TGTGCCAGTGATGGAAGCGGTTCACCCCTCCACTTT
TRBJ1-5,NA,TRBV20-1,many,CSASGRRVTVNQPQHF,TGCAGTGCGTCGGGAAGAAGGGTGACTGTGAATCAGCCCCAGCATTTT
TRBJ2-1,TRBD2,TRBV20-1,NA,CSATADGGGIYNEQFF,TGCAGTGCTACGGCAGATGGGGGGGGAATCTACAATGAGCAGTTCTTC
TRBJ2-3,NA,TRBV20-1,many,CSARAGLTIAQYF,TGCAGTGCTAGAGCGGGCTTGACGATTGCGCAGTATTTT
TRBJ2-5,NA,TRBV12-3/TRBV12-4,NA,CASGWTGQEQETQYF,TGTGCCAGCGGTTGGACGGGACAAGAACAAGAGACCCAGTACTTC
TRBJ1-5,NA,TRBV20-1,many,CSARASGVGNQPQHF,TGCAGTGCTAGAGCGTCGGGAGTCGGCAATCAGCCCCAGCATTTT